This TCR beta chain was documented in a study of OX40 agonist ivuxolimab in advanced cancers. Whole-study findings and limits: At 0.1 to 3.0 mg/kg and by week 6, clonal expansion occurred in CD4+ and CD8+ blood T cells. Averaged across samples, CD8+ T cells carried more expanded clones than CD4+ did. At 0.1-3.0 mg/kg, partial responders had clonal expansion among the lowest observed. Also present in some nonresponders was a low level of normalized T-cell clonal expansion.

Concerning this clone itself: Its antigen remains unidentified.

The assay was immunoSEQ multiplex PCR, and TCRdb's table has in-frame clones only and misses some. Of under 70,000 clones listed, roughly 89% are singletons. Sequences were derived from CD4+ or CD8+ T cells sorted from blood, sampled in a trial of the OX40 agonist ivuxolimab. The TCR originated in an adult with an advanced solid tumor such as melanoma, head and neck, liver or kidney cancer.

In DNA, the CDR3 is TGTGCTAGTGGGGGGATAAATGAAAAACTGTTTTTT. It is translated as CASGGINEKLFF. The rearrangement links TRBV12-5 to TRBJ1-4; D uncertain. The germline V gene encodes CDR1 LGHNT and CDR2 FRNRAP. The CDR3 is made up of 12 amino acids. V lost 6 bases, J lost 5 bases, and 7 bases lay in between.